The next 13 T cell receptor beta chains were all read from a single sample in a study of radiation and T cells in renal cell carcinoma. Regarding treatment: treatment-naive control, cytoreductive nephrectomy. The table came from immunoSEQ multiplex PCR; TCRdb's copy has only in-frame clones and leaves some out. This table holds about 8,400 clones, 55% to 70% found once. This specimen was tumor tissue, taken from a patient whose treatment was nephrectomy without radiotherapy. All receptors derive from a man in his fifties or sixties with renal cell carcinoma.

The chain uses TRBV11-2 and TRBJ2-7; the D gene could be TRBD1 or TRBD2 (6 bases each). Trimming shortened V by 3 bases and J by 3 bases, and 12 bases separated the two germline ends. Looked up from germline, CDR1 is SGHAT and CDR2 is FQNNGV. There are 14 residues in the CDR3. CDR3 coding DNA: TGTGCCAGCAGCTTCGGACGGGGGCTCTACGAGCAGTACTTC. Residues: CASSFGRGLYEQYF.

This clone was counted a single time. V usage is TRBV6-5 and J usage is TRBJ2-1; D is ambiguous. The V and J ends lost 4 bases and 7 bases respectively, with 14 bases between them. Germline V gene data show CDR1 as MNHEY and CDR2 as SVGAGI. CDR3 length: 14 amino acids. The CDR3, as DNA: TGTGCCAGCAGTTCGAGCATGGAGCTTAATGAGCAGTTCTTC. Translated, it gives CASSSSMELNEQFF.

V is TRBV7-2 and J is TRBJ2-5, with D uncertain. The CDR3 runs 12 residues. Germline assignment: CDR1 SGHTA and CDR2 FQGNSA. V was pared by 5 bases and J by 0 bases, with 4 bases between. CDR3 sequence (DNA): TGTGCCAGCAGCCTGTACCAAGAGACCCAGTACTTC. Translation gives CASSLYQETQYF.

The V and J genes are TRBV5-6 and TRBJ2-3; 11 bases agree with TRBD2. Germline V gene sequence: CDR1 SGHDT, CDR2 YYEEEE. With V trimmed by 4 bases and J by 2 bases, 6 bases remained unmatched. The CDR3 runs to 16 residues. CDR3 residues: CASSAGTSGITDTQYF. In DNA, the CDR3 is TGTGCCAGCAGCGCAGGGACTAGCGGCATCACAGATACGCAGTATTTT.

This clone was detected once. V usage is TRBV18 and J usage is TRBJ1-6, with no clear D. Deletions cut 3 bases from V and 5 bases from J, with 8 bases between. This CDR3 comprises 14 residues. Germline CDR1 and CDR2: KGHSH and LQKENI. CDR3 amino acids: CASSPGFDNSPLHF. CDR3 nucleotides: TGTGCCAGCTCACCCGGTTTCGATAATTCACCCCTCCACTTT.

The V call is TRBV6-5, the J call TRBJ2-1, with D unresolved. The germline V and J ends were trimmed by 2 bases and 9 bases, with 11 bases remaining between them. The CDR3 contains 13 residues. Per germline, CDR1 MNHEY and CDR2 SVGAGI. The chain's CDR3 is CASSYVRWGEQFF. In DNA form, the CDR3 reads TGTGCCAGCAGTTACGTCCGATGGGGTGAGCAGTTCTTC.

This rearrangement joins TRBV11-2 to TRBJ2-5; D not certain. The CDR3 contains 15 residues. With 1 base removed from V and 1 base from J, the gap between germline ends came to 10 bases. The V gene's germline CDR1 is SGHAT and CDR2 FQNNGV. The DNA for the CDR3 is TGTGCCAGCAGCTTAGCGGTCCCCCCCCAAGAGACCCAGTACTTC. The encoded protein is CASSLAVPPQETQYF.

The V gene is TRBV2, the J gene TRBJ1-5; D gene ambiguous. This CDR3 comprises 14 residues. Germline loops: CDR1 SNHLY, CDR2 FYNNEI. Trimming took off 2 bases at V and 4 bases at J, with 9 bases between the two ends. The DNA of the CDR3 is TGTGCCAGCAGTGAAATTGTTCAGAATCAGCCCCAGCATTTT. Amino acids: CASSEIVQNQPQHF.

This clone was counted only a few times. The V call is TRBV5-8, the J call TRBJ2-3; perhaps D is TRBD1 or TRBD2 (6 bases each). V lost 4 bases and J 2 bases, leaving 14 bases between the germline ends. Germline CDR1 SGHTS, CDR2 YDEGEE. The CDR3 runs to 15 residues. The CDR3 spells CASSQQGRNTDTQYF. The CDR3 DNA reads TGTGCCAGCAGCCAGCAGGGGAGGAACACAGATACGCAGTATTTT.

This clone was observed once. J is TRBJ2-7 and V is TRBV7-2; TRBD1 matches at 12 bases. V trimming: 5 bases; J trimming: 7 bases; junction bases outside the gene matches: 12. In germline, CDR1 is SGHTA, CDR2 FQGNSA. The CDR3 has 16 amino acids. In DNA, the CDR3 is TGTGCCAGCAGCCTAACCGGGACAGGGGGCTGGGAAGAGCAGTACTTC. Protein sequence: CASSLTGTGGWEEQYF.

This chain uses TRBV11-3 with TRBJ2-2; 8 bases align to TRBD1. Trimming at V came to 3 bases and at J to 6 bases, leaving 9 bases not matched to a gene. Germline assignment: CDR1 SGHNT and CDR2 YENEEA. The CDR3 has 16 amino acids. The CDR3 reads CASSLSQGALAGELFF. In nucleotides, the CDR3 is TGTGCCAGCAGCTTGAGTCAGGGGGCGCTGGCCGGGGAGCTGTTTTTT.

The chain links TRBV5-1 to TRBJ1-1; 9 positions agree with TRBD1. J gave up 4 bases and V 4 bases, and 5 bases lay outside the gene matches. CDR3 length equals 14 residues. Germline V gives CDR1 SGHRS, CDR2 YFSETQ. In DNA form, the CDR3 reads TGCGCCAGCAGCCCACAGGGGGCGCTCACTGAAGCTTTCTTT. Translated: CASSPQGALTEAFF.

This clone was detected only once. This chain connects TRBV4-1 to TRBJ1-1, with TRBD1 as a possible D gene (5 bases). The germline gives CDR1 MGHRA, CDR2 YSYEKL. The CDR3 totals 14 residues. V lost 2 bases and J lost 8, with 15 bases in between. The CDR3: CASSQPLGAGEAFF. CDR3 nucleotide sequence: TGCGCCAGCAGCCAACCTCTAGGGGCTGGGGAAGCTTTCTTT.